These 13 T cell receptor beta chains share one sample of origin, sequenced in a study of post-analysis software for immune sequencing data. General observations from the study: TRBV segments more frequent in patients than in controls numbered roughly 5 and included TRBV5-6, TRBV5-1 and TRBV20-1.

Researchers reported that TCR beta cDNA libraries carried unique molecular identifiers. TCRdb re-called the PCR reads with MiXCR, one entry per CDR3 protein. The sample records 650,000 to 900,000 distinct CDR3 sequences, 46% being singletons. These TCRs are of unknown antigen specificity. Sequencing was carried out using blood. The origin of the receptors is a girl between 5 and 17 years old with multiple sclerosis.

This clonotype was seen a single time. The chain carries TRBV28 and TRBJ2-7; TRBD2 agrees at 11 bases. Germline values: CDR1 MDHEN, CDR2 SYDVKM. J was trimmed by 2 bases and V by 2 bases; bases with no gene match: 5. The CDR3 length is 16 residues. CDR3 DNA: TGTGCCAGCAGTTTAGGGGGGACTAGCGGCACCTACGAGCAGTACTTC. Translating gives CASSLGGTSGTYEQYF.

This clonotype showed up just a few times. The CDR3 reads CASSYYFASYNEQFF. The CDR3, as DNA: TGTGCCAGCAGTTATTACTTCGCCTCCTACAATGAGCAGTTCTTC. The chain carries TRBV6-5 and TRBJ2-1; unclear D gene. The CDR3 length is 15 residues. The V gene's germline CDR1 is MNHEY and CDR2 SVGAGI. V was clipped by 3 bases and J by 0 bases, with 9 bases between them.

The CDR3 bases are TGTGCCAGCAGCCTCACTAACTATGGCTACACCTTC. Translating it yields CASSLTNYGYTF. The chain employs TRBV9 and TRBJ1-2; D unclear. The CDR3 sequence is 12 residues long. The V gene lost 4 bases and the J gene lost 0 bases, with 4 bases spanning the gap. CDR1 SGDLS and CDR2 YYNGEE come from the germline V gene.

The V call is TRBV20-1, the J call TRBJ2-1; 8 positions agree with TRBD2. The CDR3 is 14 amino acids. V dropped 5 bases and J dropped 6; count of bases not matched to a gene: 9. The germline V gene encodes CDR1 DFQATT and CDR2 SNEGSKA (reference sequence). The CDR3 protein is CSAPYSGILNEQFF. In DNA form, the CDR3 reads TGCAGTGCTCCCTATAGCGGGATACTCAATGAGCAGTTCTTC.

This clonotype was detected only a few times. This chain uses TRBV29-1 with TRBJ2-7; D is tentatively TRBD1 or TRBD2 (5 bases each). Germline CDR1 and CDR2: SQVTM and ANQGSEA. CDR3 length: 13 amino acids. V shed 7 bases and J shed 2 bases, with 15 bases lying between them. DNA for the CDR3: TGCAGCGCCGCTTGGGACCAAGCCTACGAGCAGTACTTC. Translated, it gives CSAAWDQAYEQYF.

The rearrangement joins TRBV4-3 to TRBJ1-4; 8 bases line up with TRBD1. CDR1 is LGHNA and CDR2 is YSLEER in the germline V gene. The CDR3 contains 16 residues. V shed 5 bases and J 3 bases; nucleotides not matched to a gene: 8. CDR3 coding DNA: TGCGCCAGCAGCGGTACCGGACAGGGAGCTAATGAAAAACTGTTTTTT. Residues: CASSGTGQGANEKLFF.

This clonotype was counted only a few times. The chain combines TRBV7-2 with TRBJ2-1; D perhaps matches TRBD2 (6 bases). Germline CDR1 reads SGHTA; CDR2 reads FQGNSA. Trimming removed 4 bases from V and 11 bases from J, with 9 bases in between. This CDR3 region has 11 residues. The CDR3 DNA follows: TGTGCCAGCAGCTACGGGGGACAGCAGTTCTTC. As protein: CASSYGGQQFF.

The rearrangement joins TRBV12-3 or TRBV12-4 to TRBJ2-1; weak D call: TRBD2 (6 bases). Trimming cost V 5 bases and J 6 bases, with 17 bases left between them. CDR3 size: 15 residues. CDR3 sequence reads: CASSPIAGLSNEQFF. The CDR3 region has the DNA TGTGCCAGCAGTCCCATCGCGGGGCTTTCCAATGAGCAGTTCTTC.

The gene calls are TRBV10-3 and TRBJ2-1; TRBD2 agrees at 11 bases. The CDR3 has 19 amino acids. V dropped 3 bases and J dropped 0; count of bases not matched to a gene: 10. Germline CDR1 reads ENHRY; CDR2 reads SYGVKD. CDR3 loop: CAISDIMTSGNLSYNEQFF. For the CDR3, the DNA is TGTGCCATCAGTGACATCATGACTAGCGGGAACCTCTCCTACAATGAGCAGTTCTTC.

V gene TRBV7-6 combines with J gene TRBJ2-7; D is unresolved. Germline CDR1 is SGHVS and CDR2 is FNYEAQ. Trimming left V 0 bases short and J 1 base short, with 7 bases between. This CDR3 comprises 14 residues. CDR3 bases: TGTGCCAGCAGCTTAGCGGAATGGTCCTACGAGCAGTACTTC. The encoded protein is CASSLAEWSYEQYF.

This rearrangement joins TRBV20-1 to TRBJ1-5, with TRBD1 identical over 7 bases. After removal of 3 bases from V and 3 bases from J, the junction contained 8 bases not matched to a gene. CDR1 is DFQATT, CDR2 SNEGSKA, per germline (reference sequence). This CDR3 has 15 amino acids. Written as DNA, the CDR3 is TGCAGTGCTAGCGACAGGGTGGGCCCCAATCAGCCCCAGCATTTT. Protein sequence: CSASDRVGPNQPQHF.

The rearrangement uses TRBV20-1 and TRBJ2-1; 7 bases align to TRBD2. CDR3 length: 15 amino acids. Trimming took 4 bases from V and 4 from J; bases not matched to a gene: 10. Looked up from germline, CDR1 is DFQATT and CDR2 is SNEGSKA (reference sequence). The CDR3 DNA follows: TGCAGTGCTAAAGTGTGGGCTAGCGGTTACAATGAGCAGTTCTTC. This codes for CSAKVWASGYNEQFF.

Regarding this clonotype: At one of its ends the junction is not consistent with the germline gene, which may arise from a read error. This rearrangement joins TRBV5-1 to TRBJ2-5; 10 bases map to TRBD2. In germline, CDR1 is SGHRS, CDR2 YFSETQ. CDR3 length equals 15 residues. This CDR3 is CASSPGLAEQGTQYF. Here the CDR3 DNA reads TGCGCCAGCAGCCCAGGACTAGCGGAACAAGGGACCCAGTACTTC. Full variable domain (remainder filled in from reference TRBV5-1 and TRBJ2-5): KAGVTQTPRYLIKTRGQQVTLSCSPISGHRSVSWYQQTPGQGLQFLFEYFSETQRNKGNFPGRFSGRQFSNSRSEMNVSTLELGDSALYLCASSPGLAEQGTQYFGPGTRLLVL.